The clone carrying this T cell receptor (beta chain) was counted at least ten times. Patients selected for sequencing had displayed CD8+CD57+ cell expansion by flow cytometry. CDR3 length equals 15 residues. The V gene lost 7 bases and the J gene lost 5 bases, with 19 bases spanning the gap. Germline assignment: CDR1 SNHLY and CDR2 FYNNEI. Genomic DNA was employed as the template in profiling TCR beta VDJ and CDR3. TCRdb reprocessed the reads via MiXCR and lists one record per CDR3 protein. Among approximately 300,000 distinct CDR3 sequences listed, approximately 58% were seen once. The sample belongs to a study of CD8+CD57+ T cells in acquired aplastic anemia.

The chain has TRBV2 and TRBJ2-3; the D is unclear. This TCR derives from a human donor with aplastic anemia. The sample consisted of sorted CD4+, CD8+, or CD8+CD57+ T cells (not recorded which) from PBMCs. CDR3 DNA: TGTGCCAGCAACCAGGCCGGAAACCGTGGAGATACGCAGTATTTT. Translating it yields CASNQAGNRGDTQYF.